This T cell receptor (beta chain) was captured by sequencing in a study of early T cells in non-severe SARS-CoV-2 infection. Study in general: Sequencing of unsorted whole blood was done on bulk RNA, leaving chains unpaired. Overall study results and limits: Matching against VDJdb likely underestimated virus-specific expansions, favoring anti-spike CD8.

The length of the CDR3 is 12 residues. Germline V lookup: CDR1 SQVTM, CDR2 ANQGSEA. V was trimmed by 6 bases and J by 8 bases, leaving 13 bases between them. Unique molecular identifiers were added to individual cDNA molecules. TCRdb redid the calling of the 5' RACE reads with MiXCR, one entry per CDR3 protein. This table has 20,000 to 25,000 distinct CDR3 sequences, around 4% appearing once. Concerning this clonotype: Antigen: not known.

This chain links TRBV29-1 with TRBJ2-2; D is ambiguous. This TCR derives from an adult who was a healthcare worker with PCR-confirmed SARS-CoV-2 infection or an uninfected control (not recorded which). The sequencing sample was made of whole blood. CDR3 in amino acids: CSVGSPPGELFF. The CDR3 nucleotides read TGCAGCGTGGGATCCCCTCCGGGGGAGCTGTTTTTT.